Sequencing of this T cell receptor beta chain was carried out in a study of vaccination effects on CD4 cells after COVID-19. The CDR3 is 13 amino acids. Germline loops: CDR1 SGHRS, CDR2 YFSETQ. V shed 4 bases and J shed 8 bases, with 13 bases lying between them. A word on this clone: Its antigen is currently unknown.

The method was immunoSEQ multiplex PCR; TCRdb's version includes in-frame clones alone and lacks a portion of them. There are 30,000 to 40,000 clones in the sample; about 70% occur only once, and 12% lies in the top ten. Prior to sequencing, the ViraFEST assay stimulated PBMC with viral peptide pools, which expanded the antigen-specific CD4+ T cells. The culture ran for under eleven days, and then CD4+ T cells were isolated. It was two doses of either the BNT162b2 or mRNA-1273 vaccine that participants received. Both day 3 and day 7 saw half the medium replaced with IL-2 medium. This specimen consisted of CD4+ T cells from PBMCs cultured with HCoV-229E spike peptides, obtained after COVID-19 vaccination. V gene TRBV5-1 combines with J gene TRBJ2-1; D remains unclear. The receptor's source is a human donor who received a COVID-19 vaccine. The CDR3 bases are TGCGCCAGCAGCCTCTTATTTAGAGATGAGCAGTTCTTC. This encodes CASSLLFRDEQFF.